This TCR beta chain was observed in a study of cytotoxic CD8 clonotypes in ibrutinib-treated CLL. The protocol was immunoSEQ multiplex PCR, while the TCRdb copy is restricted to in-frame clones and leaves out a portion. The sample has about 14,000 clones; roughly 70% are singletons. The CDR3 contains 14 residues. V was pared by 1 base and J by 4 bases, with 4 bases of the junction left unmatched. The germline gives CDR1 LGHNA, CDR2 YSLEER. Whole-study results and caveats: Clonality, elevated at ibrutinib response, dropped back toward baseline at progression.

On this clone itself: Its specificity is unknown.

The sequence came from a human donor with chronic lymphocytic leukemia. Sequenced material: PBMCs, taken before ibrutinib treatment. The rearrangement uses TRBV4-3 and TRBJ2-7; 7 bases align to TRBD2. CDR3 bases: TGCGCCAGCAGCCAAGGGGGGGGTAATTACGAGCAGTACTTC. It encodes CASSQGGGNYEQYF.